The 26 T cell receptor beta chains listed next were all sequenced from one sample in a study of radiotherapy plus CTLA-4 blockade in lung cancer. The assay was immunoSEQ multiplex PCR, and TCRdb's table has in-frame clones only and misses some. Among approximately 85,000 clones listed, around 86% were seen once. The specimen comprised peripheral blood, sampled from a patient treated with radiotherapy plus ipilimumab. The receptors originated from a human donor with non-small cell lung cancer who had a partial response to radiotherapy plus ipilimumab.

This clone was observed once. The chain links TRBV2 to TRBJ2-2; tentative D call: TRBD1 (5 bases). This CDR3 region has 13 residues. In germline, CDR1 is SNHLY, CDR2 FYNNEI. Trimming cost V 6 bases and J 8 bases, with 13 bases left between them. DNA of the CDR3: TGTGCCAGCAGGACGACAGTATCGGGGGAGCTGTTTTTT. It codes for CASRTTVSGELFF.

This clone has a single count. In DNA, the CDR3 is TGTGCCAGCAGCTCCGACAGGGGGCAAGAGCAGTACGTC. This gives the protein CASSSDRGQEQYV. V is TRBV5-4 and J is TRBJ2-7, with 10 bases aligning to TRBD1. CDR1 is SGHNT and CDR2 is YYREEE in the germline V gene (reference sequence). V lost 3 bases and J lost 7; bases outside the gene matches: 4. This CDR3 has 13 residues.

The chain recombines TRBV28 with TRBJ2-1, with D possibly being TRBD2 (7 bases). V lost 8 bases, J lost 3 bases, and 20 bases lay in between. The germline V gene encodes CDR1 MDHEN and CDR2 SYDVKM. The CDR3 contains 16 residues. As DNA, the CDR3 is TGTGCCAGCCTGACAGGTGGGCTAGCGGTCTACAATGAGCAGTTCTTC. The encoded protein is CASLTGGLAVYNEQFF.

The V gene is TRBV6-6, the J gene TRBJ1-6; D remains unclear. The ends were cut back, 2 bases at V and 9 bases at J, with 11 bases in the middle. CDR1 and CDR2 from the germline V gene are MNHNY and SVGAGI (reference sequence). This CDR3 region has 14 residues. The CDR3 coding sequence is TGTGCCAGCAGTTACAGCGGTGGATCTTCACCCCTCCACTTT. This codes for CASSYSGGSSPLHF.

V gene TRBV13 combines with J gene TRBJ2-5; 11 bases are shared with TRBD2. The J call is in doubt because the DNA end fits TRBJ2-7 better. The CDR3 loop spans 15 amino acids. The germline V gene encodes CDR1 PRHDT and CDR2 FYEKMQ (reference sequence). DNA of the CDR3: TGTGCCAGCAGCGCCCGACTAGCGGGACATTACGAGCAGTACTTC. It translates to CASSARLAGHYEQYF.

J is TRBJ2-2 and V is TRBV29-1; 15 bases align to TRBD2. The CDR3 extends over 17 amino acids. Germline values: CDR1 SQVTM, CDR2 ANQGSEA. With V trimmed by 6 bases and J by 1 base, 6 bases remained unmatched. This CDR3 is CSVAGTSGRQNTGELFF. CDR3 bases: TGCAGCGTCGCTGGGACTAGCGGGAGGCAGAACACCGGGGAGCTGTTTTTT.

This clone was recorded only once. This rearrangement joins TRBV27 to TRBJ2-1, with 7 nucleotides matching TRBD2. This CDR3 has 14 amino acids. V lost 3 bases, J lost 6 bases, and 5 bases stayed unmatched. Germline V gives CDR1 MNHEY, CDR2 SMNVEV (reference sequence). DNA for the CDR3: TGTGCCAGCAGTTTGTGGGAGGGGCGCAATGAGCAGTTCTTC. Amino acid sequence: CASSLWEGRNEQFF.

The chain joins TRBV7-2 to TRBJ1-1, with 7 bases identical to TRBD1. Germline V lookup: CDR1 SGHTA, CDR2 FQGNSA. J gave up 4 bases and V 4 bases, and 6 bases lay outside the gene matches. This CDR3 comprises 14 residues. The CDR3 reads CASSSDRVSTEAFF. In DNA, the CDR3 is TGTGCCAGCAGCTCCGACAGGGTGAGCACTGAAGCTTTCTTT.

This chain joins TRBV2 and TRBJ1-5, with 7 nucleotides matching TRBD1. V gave up 6 bases and J gave up 6 bases; unmatched junction bases: 5. The germline V gene encodes CDR1 SNHLY and CDR2 FYNNEI. The length of the CDR3 is 13 residues. The CDR3 DNA sequence: TGTGCCAGCAGAACAGGGGCCGGTCAGCCCCAGCATTTT. This encodes CASRTGAGQPQHF.

The chain combines TRBV7-2 with TRBJ2-5; D might be TRBD1 (5 bases). V was pared by 1 base and J by 5 bases, with 8 bases between. The germline CDR1 and CDR2 sequences are SGHTA and FQGNSA. The CDR3 is 13 residues long. Here the CDR3 reads CASSLGGRETQYF. DNA for the CDR3: TGTGCCAGCAGCTTAGGGGGCCGCGAGACCCAGTACTTC.

V usage is TRBV10-3 and J usage is TRBJ1-3, with unresolved D. CDR3 length equals 16 residues. V was pared by 3 bases and J by 3 bases, with 15 bases between. In germline, CDR1 is ENHRY, CDR2 SYGVKD. CDR3 nucleotides: TGTGCCATCAGTGAAGGACTCAGCTTAAGTGGAAACACCATATATTTT. Residues: CAISEGLSLSGNTIYF.

This clone has a single count. The chain couples TRBV5-1 to TRBJ2-5, with 8 bases lining up with TRBD1. Germline V gene lookup returns CDR1 SGHRS and CDR2 YFSETQ. V lost 4 bases, J lost 4 bases, and 3 bases stayed unmatched. This CDR3 comprises 13 residues. Here the CDR3 DNA reads TGCGCCAGCAGCCTGGACAGGGCAGAGACCCAGTACTTC. This translates into CASSLDRAETQYF.

The chain has TRBV5-1 and TRBJ2-7, with TRBD2 matching 8 bases. The germline gives CDR1 SGHRS, CDR2 YFSETQ. The ends lost 1 base at V and 4 bases at J; junction bases unmatched: 4. The CDR3 has 14 residues. The CDR3 DNA follows: TGCGCCAGCAGCTTGACTAGCGGTCCTTACGAGCAGTACTTC. Its translation: CASSLTSGPYEQYF.

The chain carries TRBV6-1 and TRBJ1-5; D is unclear. Germline V CDR1 and CDR2: MNHNS, SASEGT. The CDR3 totals 14 residues. V was pared by 7 bases and J by 4 bases, with 14 bases between. CDR3: CASIETGFNQPQHF. CDR3 DNA sequence: TGTGCCAGCATAGAGACGGGATTTAATCAGCCCCAGCATTTT.

The CDR3 DNA follows: TGTGCCAGCAGCCGAGCGGGAGGGTACAATGAGCAGTTCTTC. It encodes CASSRAGGYNEQFF. The chain links TRBV27 to TRBJ2-1; TRBD2 matches 10 bases. Germline CDR1 MNHEY, CDR2 SMNVEV (reference sequence). The CDR3 length is 14 residues. V trimming: 6 bases; J trimming: 4 bases; junction bases outside the gene matches: 3.

The chain employs TRBV28 and TRBJ2-3; 14 bases agree with TRBD2. The CDR3 contains 15 residues. The V gene end was trimmed by 11 bases and the J gene end by 4 bases; junction bases not matched to a gene: 8. Per germline, CDR1 MDHEN and CDR2 SYDVKM. In DNA form, the CDR3 reads TGTGCCGGGGGTGAGGGACTAGCGGGAGCAGATACGCAGTATTTT. Its translation is CAGGEGLAGADTQYF.

The chain employs TRBV28 and TRBJ2-3, with D possibly being TRBD2 (5 bases). The germline V gene has CDR1 MDHEN and CDR2 SYDVKM. CDR3 length equals 16 residues. With 6 bases removed from V and 0 bases from J, the gap between germline ends came to 16 bases. This CDR3 is CASSLRADPSTDTQYF. CDR3 DNA: TGTGCCAGCAGCCTACGAGCGGACCCTAGCACAGATACGCAGTATTTT.

This rearrangement joins TRBV5-5 to TRBJ1-1; tentative D call: TRBD1 (5 bases). Trimming shortened V by 4 bases and J by 6 bases, and 16 bases separated the two germline ends. The length of the CDR3 is 14 residues. Germline assignment: CDR1 SGHKS and CDR2 YYEKEE (reference sequence). The CDR3 protein is CASSDDSRRPEAFF. The CDR3 DNA is TGTGCCAGCAGCGATGACAGTAGACGGCCTGAAGCTTTCTTT.

The chain recombines TRBV27 with TRBJ2-1; TRBD2 matches at 8 bases. With 3 bases clipped from V and 8 bases from J, the junction kept 18 bases outside the gene matches. Looked up from germline, CDR1 is MNHEY and CDR2 is SMNVEV (reference sequence). This CDR3 comprises 18 residues. The CDR3 is CASSFLTPAGVVWDEQFF. In nucleotides, the CDR3 is TGTGCCAGCAGTTTTCTAACGCCAGCGGGAGTCGTATGGGATGAGCAGTTCTTC.

This clone was detected only once. The CDR3 DNA sequence: TGTGCCAGCAGTCCGCCCCGAGTTAACTATGGCTACACCTTC. It translates to CASSPPRVNYGYTF. The chain is built from TRBV28 and TRBJ1-2; D unresolved. The CDR3 runs 14 residues. Per germline, CDR1 MDHEN and CDR2 SYDVKM. The germline V and J ends were trimmed by 5 bases and 1 base, with 11 bases remaining between them.

This clone appeared a few times. This CDR3 reads CASSLGQYSSGNTIYF. CDR3 nucleotides: TGTGCCAGCAGCTTGGGACAGTACAGTTCTGGAAACACCATATATTTT. The V call is TRBV5-4, the J call TRBJ1-3; possible D gene TRBD1, 5 bases. CDR3 length equals 16 residues. Germline V lookup: CDR1 SGHNT, CDR2 YYREEE (reference sequence). Trimming left V 0 bases short and J 1 base short, with 11 bases between.

The CDR3 DNA is TGTGCCAGCACTCCTCAAGCGGGAGGCCTTTACAATGAGCAGTTCTTC. It translates to CASTPQAGGLYNEQFF. The gene calls are TRBV7-2 and TRBJ2-1, with 9 bases identical to TRBD2. With 7 bases clipped from V and 4 bases from J, the junction kept 11 bases outside the gene matches. This CDR3 is built from 16 residues. Germline V gene sequence: CDR1 SGHTA, CDR2 FQGNSA.

V is TRBV15 and J is TRBJ1-6; D call uncertain. Trimming stripped 1 base from V and 6 bases from J, with 10 bases between. The CDR3 covers 15 residues. Per germline, CDR1 LNHNV and CDR2 YYDKDF (reference sequence). The CDR3 nucleotides are TGTGCCACCAGCAGAGTGGCATCGGGTAATTCACCCCTCCACTTT. This translates into CATSRVASGNSPLHF.

This clone occurred a few times. The chain employs TRBV14 and TRBJ2-1, with D tentatively TRBD2 (6 bases). The CDR3 length is 18 residues. Germline V lookup: CDR1 SGHDN, CDR2 FVKESK. Deletions cut 1 base from V and 6 bases from J, with 22 bases between. CDR3 sequence reads: CASSQATRLLRPGNEQFF. DNA of the CDR3: TGTGCCAGCAGCCAAGCGACTAGACTCCTCCGCCCCGGCAATGAGCAGTTCTTC. The whole variable domain, filled in from reference TRBV14 and TRBJ2-1, reads EAGVTQFPSHSVIEKGQTVTLRCDPISGHDNLYWYRRVMGKEIKFLLHFVKESKQDESGMPNNRFLAERTGGTYSTLKVQPAELEDSGVYFCASSQATRLLRPGNEQFFGPGTRLTVL.

The chain employs TRBV2 and TRBJ1-2, with 7 positions matching TRBD1. Germline V gene data show CDR1 as SNHLY and CDR2 as FYNNEI. The CDR3 runs to 13 residues. J lost 6 bases, V lost 7 bases, and 8 bases had no gene match. CDR3 DNA sequence: TGTGCCAGCATCTTACAGGGGTCTAATGGCTACACCTTC. It yields the protein CASILQGSNGYTF.

The chain carries TRBV6-1 and TRBJ1-4; D gene unclear. This CDR3 has 14 amino acids. CDR1 MNHNS and CDR2 SASEGT come from the germline V gene. The ends were cut back, 3 bases at V and 3 bases at J, with 8 bases in the middle. CDR3 DNA sequence: TGTGCCAGCAGTGAGGGAGGAGCTAATGAAAAACTGTTTTTT. The encoded protein is CASSEGGANEKLFF.